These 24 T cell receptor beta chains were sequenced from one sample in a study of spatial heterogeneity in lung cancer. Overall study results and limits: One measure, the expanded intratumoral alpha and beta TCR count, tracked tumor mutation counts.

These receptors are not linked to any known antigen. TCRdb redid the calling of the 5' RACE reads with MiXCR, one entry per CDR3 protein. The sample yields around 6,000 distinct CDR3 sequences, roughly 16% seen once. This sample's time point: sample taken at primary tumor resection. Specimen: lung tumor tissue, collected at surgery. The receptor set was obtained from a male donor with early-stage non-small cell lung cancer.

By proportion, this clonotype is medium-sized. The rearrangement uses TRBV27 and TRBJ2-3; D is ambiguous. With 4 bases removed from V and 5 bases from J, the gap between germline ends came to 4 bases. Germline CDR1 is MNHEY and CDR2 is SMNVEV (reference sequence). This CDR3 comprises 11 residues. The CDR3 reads CASSSGDTQYF. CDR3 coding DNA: TGTGCCAGCAGTTCTGGAGATACGCAGTATTTT.

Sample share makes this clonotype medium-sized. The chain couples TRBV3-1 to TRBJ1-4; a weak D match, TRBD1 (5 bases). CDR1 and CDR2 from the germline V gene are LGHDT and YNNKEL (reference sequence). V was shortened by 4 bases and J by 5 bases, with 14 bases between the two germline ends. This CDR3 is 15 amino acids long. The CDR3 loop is CASSLLPGGNEKLFF. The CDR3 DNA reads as TGTGCCAGCAGCCTCTTGCCCGGGGGGAATGAAAAACTGTTTTTT.

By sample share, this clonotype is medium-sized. CDR3 DNA: TGTGCCAGCTCACCGACACCGGGACAGTTCACCAGTAGCAATCAGCCCCAGCATTTT. Protein sequence: CASSPTPGQFTSSNQPQHF. The chain links TRBV18 to TRBJ1-5; 7 bases fit TRBD1. The CDR3 length is 19 residues. Germline assignment: CDR1 KGHSH and CDR2 LQKENI. V was clipped by 3 bases and J by 0 bases; unmatched bases: 14.

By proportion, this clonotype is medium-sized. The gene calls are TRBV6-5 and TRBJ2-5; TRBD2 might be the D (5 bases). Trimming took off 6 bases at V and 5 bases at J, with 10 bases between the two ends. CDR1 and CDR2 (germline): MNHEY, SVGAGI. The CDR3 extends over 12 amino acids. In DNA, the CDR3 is TGTGCCAGCAGCCGCCCGGGGGAGACCCAGTACTTC. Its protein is CASSRPGETQYF.

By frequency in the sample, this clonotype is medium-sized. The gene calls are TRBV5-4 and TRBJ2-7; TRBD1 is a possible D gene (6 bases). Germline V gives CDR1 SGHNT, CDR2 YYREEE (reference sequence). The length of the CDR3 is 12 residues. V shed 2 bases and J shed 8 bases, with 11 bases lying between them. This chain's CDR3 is CASSFLDSQQYF. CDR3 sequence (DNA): TGTGCCAGCAGCTTTTTGGACAGCCAGCAGTACTTC.

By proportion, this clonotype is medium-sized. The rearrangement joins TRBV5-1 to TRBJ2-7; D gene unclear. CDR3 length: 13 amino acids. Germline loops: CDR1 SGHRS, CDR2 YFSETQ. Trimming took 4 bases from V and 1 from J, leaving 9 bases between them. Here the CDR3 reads CASSLDGSYEQYF. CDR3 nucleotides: TGCGCCAGCAGCCTGGACGGTTCCTACGAGCAGTACTTC.

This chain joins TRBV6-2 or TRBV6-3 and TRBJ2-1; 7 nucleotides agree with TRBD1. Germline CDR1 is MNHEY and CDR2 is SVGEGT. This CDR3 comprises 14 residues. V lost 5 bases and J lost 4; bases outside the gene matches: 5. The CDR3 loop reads CASSKTGNYNEQFF. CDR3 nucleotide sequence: TGTGCCAGCAGTAAGACAGGGAATTACAATGAGCAGTTCTTC.

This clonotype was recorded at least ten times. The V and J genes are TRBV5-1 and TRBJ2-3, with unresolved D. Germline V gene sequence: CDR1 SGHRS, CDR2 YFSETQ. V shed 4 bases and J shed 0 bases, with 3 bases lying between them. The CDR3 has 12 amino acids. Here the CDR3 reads CASSASTDTQYF. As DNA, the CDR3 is TGCGCCAGCAGCGCTAGCACAGATACGCAGTATTTT.

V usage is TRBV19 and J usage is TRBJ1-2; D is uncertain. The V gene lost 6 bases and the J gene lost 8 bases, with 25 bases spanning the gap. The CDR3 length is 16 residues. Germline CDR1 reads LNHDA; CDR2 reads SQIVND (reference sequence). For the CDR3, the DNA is TGTGCCAGTAGCAGCACCGGGATTCCACCCGGTGGAGGCTACACCTTC. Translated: CASSSTGIPPGGGYTF.

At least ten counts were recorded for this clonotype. Here the CDR3 DNA reads TGCGCCAGCAGCTTGGCAGTGAACTCCTACGAGCAGTACTTC. Residues: CASSLAVNSYEQYF. The V and J genes are TRBV5-1 and TRBJ2-7; D gene ambiguous. Trimming stripped 0 bases from V and 0 bases from J, with 7 bases between. Germline assignment: CDR1 SGHRS and CDR2 YFSETQ. The length of the CDR3 is 14 residues. Full variable domain (remainder filled in from reference TRBV5-1 and TRBJ2-7): KAGVTQTPRYLIKTRGQQVTLSCSPISGHRSVSWYQQTPGQGLQFLFEYFSETQRNKGNFPGRFSGRQFSNSRSEMNVSTLELGDSALYLCASSLAVNSYEQYFGPGTRLTVT.

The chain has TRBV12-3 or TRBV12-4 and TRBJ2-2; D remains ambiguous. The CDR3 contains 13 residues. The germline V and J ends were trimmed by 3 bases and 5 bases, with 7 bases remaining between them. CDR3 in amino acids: CASSFAGTGELFF. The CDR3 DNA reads TGTGCCAGCAGTTTTGCCGGAACCGGGGAGCTGTTTTTT.

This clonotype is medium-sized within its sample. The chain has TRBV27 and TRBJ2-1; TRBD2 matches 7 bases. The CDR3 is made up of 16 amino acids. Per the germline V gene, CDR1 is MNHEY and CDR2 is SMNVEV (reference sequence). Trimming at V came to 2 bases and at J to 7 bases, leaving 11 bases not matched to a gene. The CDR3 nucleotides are TGTGCCAGCAGTTTACTGGGGCGGGAGAGGGAAAATGAGCAGTTCTTC. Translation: CASSLLGRERENEQFF.

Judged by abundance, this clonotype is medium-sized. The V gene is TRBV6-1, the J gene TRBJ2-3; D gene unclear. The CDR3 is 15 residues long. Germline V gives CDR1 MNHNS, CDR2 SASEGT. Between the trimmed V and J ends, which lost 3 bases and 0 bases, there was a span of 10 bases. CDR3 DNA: TGTGCCAGCAGTGAGTTTATGATTAGCACAGATACGCAGTATTTT. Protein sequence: CASSEFMISTDTQYF.

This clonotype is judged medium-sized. CDR3 protein: CASSYSLGDGSPLHF. CDR3 DNA sequence: TGTGCCAGCAGTTACTCGCTAGGGGATGGTTCACCCCTCCACTTT. This chain joins TRBV6-5 and TRBJ1-6; the D gene is possibly TRBD1 (5 bases). Germline CDR1 and CDR2: MNHEY and SVGAGI. V lost 0 bases and J 9 bases, leaving 12 bases between the germline ends. There are 15 residues in the CDR3.

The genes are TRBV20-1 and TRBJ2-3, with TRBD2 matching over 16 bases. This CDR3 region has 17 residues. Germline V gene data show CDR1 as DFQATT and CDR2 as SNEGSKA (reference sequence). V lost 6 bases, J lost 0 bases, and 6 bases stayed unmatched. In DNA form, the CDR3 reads TGCAGTGCAGAGGGACTAGCGGGGGGGCCTAGCACAGATACGCAGTATTTT. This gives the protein CSAEGLAGGPSTDTQYF.

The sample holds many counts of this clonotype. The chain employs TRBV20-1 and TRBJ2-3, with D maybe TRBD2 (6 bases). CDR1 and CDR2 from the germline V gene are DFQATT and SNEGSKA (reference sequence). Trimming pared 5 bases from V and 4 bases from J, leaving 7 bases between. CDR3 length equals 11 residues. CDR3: CSAPSADTQYF. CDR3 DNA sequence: TGCAGTGCTCCTAGCGCAGATACGCAGTATTTT.

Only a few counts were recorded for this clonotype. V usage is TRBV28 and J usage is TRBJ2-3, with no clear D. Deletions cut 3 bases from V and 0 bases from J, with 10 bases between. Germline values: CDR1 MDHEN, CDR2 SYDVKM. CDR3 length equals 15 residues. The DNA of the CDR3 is TGTGCCAGCAGTTTTGATGGCATTAGCACAGATACGCAGTATTTT. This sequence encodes CASSFDGISTDTQYF.

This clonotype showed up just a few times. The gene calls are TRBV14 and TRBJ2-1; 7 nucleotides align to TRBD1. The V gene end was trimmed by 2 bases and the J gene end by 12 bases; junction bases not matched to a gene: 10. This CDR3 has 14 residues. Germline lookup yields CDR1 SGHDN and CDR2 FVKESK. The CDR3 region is CASSQLDREWSQFF. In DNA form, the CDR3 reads TGTGCCAGCAGCCAACTTGACAGGGAGTGGTCGCAGTTCTTC.

The CDR3 sequence: CASTLRATGVSYEQYF. The CDR3 coding sequence is TGTGCCAGCACCCTTCGGGCTACAGGGGTGTCCTACGAGCAGTACTTC. The rearrangement joins TRBV5-4 to TRBJ2-7; TRBD1 matches at 7 bases. Germline CDR1 reads SGHNT; CDR2 reads YYREEE (reference sequence). V gave up 6 bases and J gave up 1 base; unmatched junction bases: 13. This CDR3 is built from 16 residues.

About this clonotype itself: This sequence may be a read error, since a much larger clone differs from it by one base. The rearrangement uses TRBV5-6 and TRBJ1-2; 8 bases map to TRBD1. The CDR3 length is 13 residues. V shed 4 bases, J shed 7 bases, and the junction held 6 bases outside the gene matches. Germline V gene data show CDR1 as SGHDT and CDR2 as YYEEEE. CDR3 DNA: TGTGCCAGCAGCCCCAGGACAGGGAGTGGCTACACCTTC. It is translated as CASSPRTGSGYTF.

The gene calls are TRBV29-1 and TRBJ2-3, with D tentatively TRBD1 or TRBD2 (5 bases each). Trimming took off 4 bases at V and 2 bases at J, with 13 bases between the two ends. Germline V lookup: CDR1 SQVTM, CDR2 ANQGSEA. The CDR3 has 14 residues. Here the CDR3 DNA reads TGCAGCGTTGCGGTCGGGACGTCCACAGATACGCAGTATTTT. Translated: CSVAVGTSTDTQYF.

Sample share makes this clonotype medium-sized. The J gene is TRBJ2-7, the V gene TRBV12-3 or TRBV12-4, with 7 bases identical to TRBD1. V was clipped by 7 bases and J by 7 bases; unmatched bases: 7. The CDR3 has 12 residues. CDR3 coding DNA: TGTGCCAGCAATAGGGCAGGGGGTGAGCAGTACTTC. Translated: CASNRAGGEQYF.

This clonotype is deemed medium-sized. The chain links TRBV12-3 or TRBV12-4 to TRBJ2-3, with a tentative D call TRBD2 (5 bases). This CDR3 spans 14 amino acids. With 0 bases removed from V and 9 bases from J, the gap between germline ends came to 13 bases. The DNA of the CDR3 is TGTGCCAGCAGTTTAGCGGATCCACCGGGGACGCAGTATTTT. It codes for CASSLADPPGTQYF.

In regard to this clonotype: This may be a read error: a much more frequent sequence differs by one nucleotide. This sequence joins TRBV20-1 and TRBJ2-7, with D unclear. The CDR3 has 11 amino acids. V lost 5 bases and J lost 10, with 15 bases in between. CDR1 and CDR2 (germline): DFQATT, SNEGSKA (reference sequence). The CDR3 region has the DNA TGCAGTGCTGGATTCGATAGATTACAGTACTTC. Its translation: CSAGFDRLQYF.